This T cell receptor (beta chain) is from a study of blood T cells in healthy people across ages (dated by TCRdb to the mid-2010s). Context from the whole study: In model experiments, roughly one uniquely barcoded TCR beta cDNA molecule per two T cells was captured by template switching. The study measured age-related changes in TCR beta repertoire diversity using deep sequencing normalized with unique cDNA molecular identifiers. The donors were divided into four age groups: young (average around 16 years), middle-aged (about 41), aged (around 59) and long-lived (roughly 86). To avoid experimental bias, donors of different ages were randomly spread across the sequencing lanes. The study analyzed two additional independent replicas of 1 million unique cDNA reads from the same blood draw for two donors, one aged 18 to 30 and one aged 80 or older. General conclusions and limits of the study: Compared with the aged group, the long-lived group had more naive CD4+ T cells, fewer expanded clones and increased TCR diversity, a pattern suggesting age selection. Observed TCR beta diversity per million T cells fell roughly linearly with age, and a significant reduction was already apparent by age about 38. Estimates of total diversity based on one million sequenced T cells were considered lower bounds and underestimates. Because donor CMV infection status was unknown, age-related changes in expanded clonotypes were potentially confounded. Observed TCR beta diversity correlated strongly with the percentage of naive T cells measured by flow cytometry. Because profiling used bulk unsorted PBMCs, naive and antigen-experienced compartments could not be compared conclusively.

Library method: 5' RACE. The sequencer listed for this sample is Illumina HiSeq 2500. A second PCR of about 6 to 12 cycles was performed with a sample-barcoded 5' primer and a J-beta primer mix. A unique molecular identifier was introduced onto each TCR beta cDNA molecule by a template-switch 5' adaptor carrying 12 random nucleotides. Each sample yielded at least 2.5 million CDR3-containing paired-end reads. All of the RNA was converted into first-strand cDNA using the Mint cDNA synthesis kit, with a TRBC-specific oligonucleotide serving as the primer. After uracil-DNA glycosylase treatment, a first 18-cycle PCR used universal primers M1SS and BC2_uni_R on all cDNA. Regarding the original processing steps: Normalization of each sample was performed by random selection of 1 million high-quality reads, each carrying a distinct molecular identifier. Instead of being binned into consensus sequences, reads with shared molecular identifiers were discarded. CDR3 identification, clonotype clustering and error correction used MiTCR with a Q25 quality threshold and the strictest error-elimination algorithm. A nonparametric unseen species model with Euler transformation was used to estimate lower-bound total TCR beta diversity. TCRdb cleaned the public reads at Q25 with fastp, built clones with MiXCR and kept in-frame beta chains. Rows matching on CDR3 protein sequence are summarized as one entry with the most common DNA and genes. TCRdb's processing, not the study's, gives the V and J calls here. Recorded for this sample are roughly 2 million distinct CDR3 sequences; about 50% of them occurred a single time. 2.1% of the sample comes from the top ten.

This clonotype was observed a few times. Its target antigen remains unknown. No base quality values were provided; no much bigger clone lies one nucleotide off. Systemically healthy Caucasian individuals from Russia, 35 to 50 in total and aged about 6 to 100 years, were included as donors. Each donor gave ten milliliters of peripheral blood, collected into EDTA-treated Vacutainer tubes. Ficoll-Paque density-gradient centrifugation was used to isolate PBMCs, with at least 7 million obtained per sample. Total RNA was extracted from PBMCs with Trizol reagent, with at least 6 micrograms obtained per sample. For every donor, an aliquot of PBMCs went through flow cytometry to measure the percentages of naive CD45RAhigh/CD27high T cells. Sequenced: blood. The TCR comes from a woman between 35 and 50 years old in good health.

The DNA is as follows: TGTGCCAGCGGAGGGAGTAATTCACCCCTCCACTTT. It specifies CASGGSNSPLHF. In this chain, TRBV27 is recombined with TRBJ1-6; a confident D gene designation cannot be given. The CDR3 covers 12 residues, taking in both the cysteine and the phenylalanine. Only the CDR3 part of the read is kept: 36 bases, read in frame from the first base. Via the germline V gene (reference sequence), CDR1 is MNHEY and CDR2 SMNVEV. V sheds 8 bases and J sheds 6 bases, leaving 8 bases between their ends.